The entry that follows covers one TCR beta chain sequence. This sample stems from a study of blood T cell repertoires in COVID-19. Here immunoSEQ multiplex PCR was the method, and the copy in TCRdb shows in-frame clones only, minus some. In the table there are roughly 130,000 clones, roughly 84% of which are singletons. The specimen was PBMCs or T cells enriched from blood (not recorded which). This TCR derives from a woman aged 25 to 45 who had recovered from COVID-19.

As DNA, the CDR3 is TGTGCCAGCAGCGTAGGGGCGGGGAATCTAGCCAAAAACATTCAGTACTTC. This translates into CASSVGAGNLAKNIQYF. This chain uses TRBV9 with TRBJ2-4; the D gene is possibly TRBD2 (6 bases). Germline CDR1 SGDLS, CDR2 YYNGEE. The length of the CDR3 is 17 residues. The V end lost 0 bases, the J end lost 0 bases, and 13 bases lay between the germline ends.